This TCR beta chain was retrieved from a study of T-cell memory formation after mild COVID-19. Study context: TCR clusters showed largely donor specificity. Points from the study as a whole: CD4+ contracting clones lay mainly in CM and EM, CD8+ ones in EMRA. Contracting clones, day 15 to 85, had balanced CD4/CD8, and later expanders favored CD4+.

This clonotype has a handful of counts. Its cognate antigen is unknown. The CDR3 contains 19 residues. MiXCR, run by TCRdb on the 5' RACE reads, gives a single entry per CDR3 protein. The sample has 110,000 to 150,000 distinct CDR3 sequences, approximately 26% seen once. Specimen: PBMCs or a T cell subset sorted from them (not recorded which). This sequence joins TRBV21-1 and TRBJ1-4; whether TRBD1, the table's D call, matches the DNA was not checked. TRBV21-1 is assigned pseudogene status. This receptor was identified in an adult woman who had mild COVID-19 (a few samples of this study predate the infection). Cell type and time point are not known. In DNA form, the CDR3 reads TGTGCCAGCAGCTCCACGCGGAAGAGGTCCCGATCAACTAATGAAAAACTGTTTTTT. This codes for CASSSTRKRSRSTNEKLFF.